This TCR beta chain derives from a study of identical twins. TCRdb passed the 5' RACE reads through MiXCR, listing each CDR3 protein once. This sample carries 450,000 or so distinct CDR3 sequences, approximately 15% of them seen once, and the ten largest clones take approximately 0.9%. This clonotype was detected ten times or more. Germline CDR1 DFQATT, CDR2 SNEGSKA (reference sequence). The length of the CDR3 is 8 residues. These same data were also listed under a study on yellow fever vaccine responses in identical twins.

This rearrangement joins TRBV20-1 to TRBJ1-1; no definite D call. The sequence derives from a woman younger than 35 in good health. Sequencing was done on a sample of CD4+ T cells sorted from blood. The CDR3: CRGTEAFF. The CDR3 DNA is TGCAGGGGAACTGAAGCTTTCTTT.